This T cell receptor beta chain was sequenced during a study of human T cells and chemical hapten exposure. Each CDR3 protein gets one entry after TCRdb re-called the RACE reads with MiXCR. The sample consists of about 98,000 distinct CDR3 sequences, roughly a tenth of them appearing once. This CDR3 is 15 amino acids long. Trimming removed 6 bases from V and 4 bases from J; junction bases left unmatched: 9. CDR1 is MNHEY and CDR2 is SVGAGI in the germline V gene. This clonotype has at least ten counts. Time point reported: pre-sensitization, week 0. Described treatment: therapeutic diphenylcyclopropenone sensitization with weekly scalp DPC.

The receptor comes from a woman between 55 and 75 years old with alopecia areata. Some clones in this sample may be carry-over from other donors' samples. The material was whole blood, obtained in connection with sensitization to the hapten diphenylcyclopropenone (DPC). The chain has TRBV6-5 and TRBJ2-1; 7 bases fit TRBD2. In nucleotides, the CDR3 is TGTGCCAGCAGGGCTTATGGGCGGGGGTACAATGAGCAGTTCTTC. This codes for CASRAYGRGYNEQFF.